A single sample is the source of the 25 T cell receptor beta chains below, sequenced in a study of blood T cells in healthy people across ages. Sample-barcoded 5' priming and a J-beta primer mix drove a second PCR of 7 to 11 cycles. TCRdb reprocessed the 5' RACE reads with MiXCR, giving one entry per CDR3 protein. The table includes about 810,000 distinct CDR3 sequences, 30% to 45% detected once. The specimen was blood. These receptors all stem from a man between 18 and 35 years old in good health.

The chain uses TRBV20-1 and TRBJ1-1; D gene uncertain. Looked up from germline, CDR1 is DFQATT and CDR2 is SNEGSKA (reference sequence). This CDR3 is 13 amino acids long. The ends were cut back, 2 bases at V and 1 base at J, with 8 bases in the middle. CDR3 in amino acids: CSARRAENTEAFF. CDR3 sequence (DNA): TGCAGTGCTAGAAGGGCGGAGAACACTGAAGCTTTCTTT.

Turning to this clonotype: A much larger clone sits a single nucleotide away, making a read error possible. The chain couples TRBV12-3 or TRBV12-4 to TRBJ2-3; TRBD2 matches at 7 bases. V gave up 7 bases and J gave up 13 bases; unmatched junction bases: 20. CDR3 size: 15 residues. The chain's CDR3 is CASTRAGTSTDKEYF. DNA of the CDR3: TGTGCCAGCACCAGAGCGGGGACGAGCACAGATAAGGAGTATTTT.

Concerning this clonotype itself: This may come from a read error, since a much larger clone is one base off. This sequence joins TRBV6-5 and TRBJ2-7; no firm D call. CDR1 MNHEY and CDR2 SVGAGI come from the germline V gene. The CDR3 loop spans 14 amino acids. Trimming pared 6 bases from V and 3 bases from J, leaving 15 bases between. The CDR3 is CASRMAQTYYEQYF. Written as DNA, the CDR3 is TGTGCCAGCAGGATGGCACAGACTTACTACGAGCAGTACTTC.

This chain uses TRBV4-1 with TRBJ2-3; D unresolved. Germline lookup yields CDR1 MGHRA and CDR2 YSYEKL. Trimming left V 1 base short and J 0 bases short, with 11 bases between. The CDR3 extends over 16 amino acids. The CDR3 reads CASSQGTESSTDTQYF. DNA of the CDR3: TGCGCCAGCAGCCAAGGGACGGAATCTAGCACAGATACGCAGTATTTT.

This clonotype was observed a handful of times. This chain links TRBV24-1 with TRBJ2-1; D might be TRBD1 (6 bases). The CDR3 consists of 12 residues. The ends were cut back, 10 bases at V and 7 bases at J, with 13 bases in the middle. In germline, CDR1 is KGHDR, CDR2 SFDVKD. CDR3: CATSTGRNEQFF. The CDR3 nucleotides read TGTGCCACATCCACAGGGAGAAATGAGCAGTTCTTC.

This clonotype occurred a few times. This may arise from a read error, as a much more abundant clone is one base away. This chain uses TRBV6-6 with TRBJ2-7; unclear D gene. The CDR3 consists of 13 residues. With 5 bases removed from V and 4 bases from J, the gap between germline ends came to 12 bases. From germline, CDR1 is MNHNY and CDR2 SVGAGI (reference sequence). The CDR3 nucleotides are TGTGCCAGCAGTGACCAAAAGGAGTACGAGCAGTACTTC. This sequence encodes CASSDQKEYEQYF.

This clonotype was picked up one time. The chain couples TRBV13 to TRBJ2-1, with TRBD2 matching over 16 bases. The V segment lost 5 bases and the J segment 1 base; nucleotides outside the gene matches: 8. The CDR3 runs to 19 residues. Germline assignment: CDR1 PRHDT and CDR2 FYEKMQ (reference sequence). CDR3 residues: CASSRFGTSGGASYNEQFF. The CDR3 nucleotides read TGTGCCAGCAGCCGCTTTGGGACTAGCGGGGGGGCATCCTACAATGAGCAGTTCTTC.

The chain uses TRBV9 and TRBJ1-1, with a possible D match to TRBD1 (5 bases). The V gene lost 0 bases and the J gene lost 1 base, with 16 bases spanning the gap. CDR3 length equals 17 residues. Germline assignment: CDR1 SGDLS and CDR2 YYNGEE. CDR3 amino acids: CASSVATGAAQNTEAFF. The CDR3 bases are TGTGCCAGCAGCGTAGCTACCGGGGCCGCCCAGAACACTGAAGCTTTCTTT.

The chain recombines TRBV5-1 with TRBJ2-1, with a weak D call TRBD2 (6 bases). The CDR3 has 17 residues. Germline lookup yields CDR1 SGHRS and CDR2 YFSETQ. The V end lost 4 bases, the J end lost 3 bases, and 20 bases lay between the germline ends. The CDR3 bases are TGCGCCAGCAGCAGTCTCCCAGGGAGGAGGGACTACAATGAGCAGTTCTTC. Amino acids: CASSSLPGRRDYNEQFF.

Worth noting for this clonotype: This sequence may be a read error, since a much larger clone differs from it by one base. This chain joins TRBV5-1 and TRBJ2-7; D might be TRBD2 (7 bases). The CDR3 contains 14 residues. V was pared by 1 base and J by 7 bases, with 15 bases between. CDR1 is SGHRS, CDR2 YFSETQ, per germline. This CDR3 is CASSLSGGMDEQYF. The CDR3 nucleotides read TGCGCCAGCAGCTTGTCGGGGGGCATGGATGAGCAGTACTTC.

Note on this clonotype: This may arise from a read error, as a much more abundant clone is one base away. The chain couples TRBV10-3 to TRBJ2-6; D is possibly TRBD1 (5 bases). The CDR3 has 17 amino acids. V lost 7 bases and J lost 0, with 16 bases in between. Germline V CDR1 and CDR2: ENHRY, SYGVKD. DNA of the CDR3: TGTGCCATCACACCCTCCGCAGGGCGCTCTGGGGCCAACGTCCTGACTTTC. It is translated as CAITPSAGRSGANVLTF.

The gene calls are TRBV20-1 and TRBJ2-2; possible D gene TRBD2, 5 bases. There are 14 residues in the CDR3. V lost 3 bases, J lost 1 base, and 9 bases lay in between. Germline values: CDR1 DFQATT, CDR2 SNEGSKA (reference sequence). The CDR3 bases are TGCAGTGCTAGGCGGACTGGGAACACCGGGGAGCTGTTTTTT. Residues: CSARRTGNTGELFF.

A word on this clonotype: Since no conserved phenylalanine or tryptophan closes the CDR3, a read error is the likely cause. This chain joins TRBV12-3 or TRBV12-4 and TRBJ2-3; 10 bases match TRBD2. The CDR3 has 16 residues. V was clipped by 5 bases and J by 6 bases; unmatched bases: 11. The chain's CDR3 is CASSDLAGAPRDTQYI. CDR3 DNA: TGTGCCAGCAGTGATCTAGCGGGGGCCCCCAGGGATACGCAGTATATT.

This clonotype was found once. The junction departs from the called germline gene at one end, perhaps through a read error. The rearrangement links TRBV20-1 to TRBJ1-1, with D unresolved. Germline lookup yields CDR1 DFQATT and CDR2 SNEGSKA (reference sequence). The CDR3 covers 15 residues. CDR3 DNA sequence: TGCACTGCTAGAGATGTTGGGTCTAGCGGTACTGAAGCTTTCTTT. It specifies CTARDVGSSGTEAFF.

In the case of this clonotype: The junction differs from germline at one of its ends, possibly a read error. The chain carries TRBV4-1 and TRBJ1-1; D remains unclear. This CDR3 has 12 residues. Germline V CDR1 and CDR2: MGHRA, YSYEKL. CDR3 amino acids: CAGSQEVGEAFF. DNA for the CDR3: TGCGCCGGCAGCCAAGAGGTAGGAGAAGCTTTCTTT.

Ten or more counts support this clonotype. V is TRBV10-3 and J is TRBJ2-3; D is undetermined. The CDR3 loop spans 14 amino acids. V lost 6 bases, J lost 4 bases, and 14 bases lay in between. Germline V lookup: CDR1 ENHRY, CDR2 SYGVKD. As DNA, the CDR3 is TGTGCCATCAGGGTATCGGATCCGTCAGATACGCAGTATTTT. It yields the protein CAIRVSDPSDTQYF.

The sample holds a few counts of this clonotype. This chain connects TRBV6-6 to TRBJ2-5; a weak D match, TRBD1 (5 bases). Looked up from germline, CDR1 is MNHNY and CDR2 is SVGAGI (reference sequence). V was trimmed by 0 bases and J by 1 base, leaving 9 bases between them. This CDR3 is 15 amino acids long. The CDR3 sequence is CASSYSVGRQETQYF. The CDR3 DNA follows: TGTGCCAGCAGTTACTCGGTGGGGCGCCAAGAGACCCAGTACTTC.

The chain uses TRBV6-5 and TRBJ2-1; D perhaps matches TRBD2 (5 bases). The CDR3 contains 16 residues. Germline CDR1 is MNHEY and CDR2 is SVGAGI. V lost 6 bases to trimming and J lost 8 bases, with 23 bases between them. CDR3 bases: TGTGCCAGCAGGCCGGAACCCTTTGCGGGCGAGTATGAGCAGTTCTTC. As protein: CASRPEPFAGEYEQFF.

Written as DNA, the CDR3 is TGCGCCAGCAGCTTGGCACATATCGCGAACACCGGGGAGCTGTTTTTT. Amino acid sequence: CASSLAHIANTGELFF. This sequence joins TRBV5-1 and TRBJ2-2; D not certain. This CDR3 contains 16 residues. V lost 0 bases and J 0 bases, leaving 9 bases between the germline ends. The germline CDR1 and CDR2 sequences are SGHRS and YFSETQ.

The CDR3 here is CASSAGRAEAFF. DNA for the CDR3: TGTGCCAGCAGTGCCGGTCGGGCTGAAGCTTTCTTT. The rearrangement uses TRBV2 and TRBJ1-1, with unresolved D. V was shortened by 4 bases and J by 6 bases, with 9 bases between the two germline ends. Germline values: CDR1 SNHLY, CDR2 FYNNEI. There are 12 residues in the CDR3.

The chain has TRBV7-3 and TRBJ2-7; D is uncertain. In germline, CDR1 is SGHTA, CDR2 FQGTGA. The CDR3 contains 14 residues. The V and J ends lost 0 bases and 7 bases respectively, with 13 bases between them. The CDR3 bases are TGTGCCAGCAGCTTAACAATGGCGTCCAATGAGCAGTACTTC. Residues: CASSLTMASNEQYF.

This clonotype came up many times. J is TRBJ1-2 and V is TRBV5-1; perhaps TRBD1 as D (6 bases). This CDR3 is 16 amino acids long. V shed 4 bases and J shed 2 bases, with 18 bases lying between them. Germline V CDR1 and CDR2: SGHRS, YFSETQ. The CDR3 sequence: CASSPPRTEDNYGYTF. DNA of the CDR3: TGCGCCAGCAGCCCTCCGAGGACAGAGGACAACTATGGCTACACCTTC. Looking up the rest from reference TRBV5-1 and TRBJ1-2 gives the full variable domain: KAGVTQTPRYLIKTRGQQVTLSCSPISGHRSVSWYQQTPGQGLQFLFEYFSETQRNKGNFPGRFSGRQFSNSRSEMNVSTLELGDSALYLCASSPPRTEDNYGYTFGSGTRLTVV.

This chain links TRBV13 with TRBJ2-5; D is uncertain. Near its end, the DNA agrees better with TRBJ2-7, so the J call may be wrong. Germline V gene data show CDR1 as PRHDT and CDR2 as FYEKMQ (reference sequence). This CDR3 contains 12 residues. The CDR3 DNA reads as TGTGCCAGCAGCGAAAGACGCTACGAGCAGTACTTC. It encodes CASSERRYEQYF.

This clonotype was recorded once. The chain uses TRBV29-1 and TRBJ2-1; D possibly uses TRBD1 or TRBD2 (6 bases each). The CDR3 length is 11 residues. V was clipped by 4 bases and J by 12 bases, with 13 bases between them. Germline V lookup: CDR1 SQVTM, CDR2 ANQGSEA. DNA for the CDR3: TGCAGCGTTGCTAGGGGGGCAGGGCAGTTCTTC. Its protein is CSVARGAGQFF.

This clonotype was seen more than once but under ten times. The V call is TRBV20-1, the J call TRBJ1-4; D not certain. Trimming took 6 bases from V and 4 from J, leaving 18 bases between them. The CDR3 runs 15 residues. The germline V gene encodes CDR1 DFQATT and CDR2 SNEGSKA (reference sequence). CDR3 sequence (DNA): TGCAGTGCCAAGACTGAGGCGCAACGTAATGAAAAACTGTTTTTT. Its translation is CSAKTEAQRNEKLFF.